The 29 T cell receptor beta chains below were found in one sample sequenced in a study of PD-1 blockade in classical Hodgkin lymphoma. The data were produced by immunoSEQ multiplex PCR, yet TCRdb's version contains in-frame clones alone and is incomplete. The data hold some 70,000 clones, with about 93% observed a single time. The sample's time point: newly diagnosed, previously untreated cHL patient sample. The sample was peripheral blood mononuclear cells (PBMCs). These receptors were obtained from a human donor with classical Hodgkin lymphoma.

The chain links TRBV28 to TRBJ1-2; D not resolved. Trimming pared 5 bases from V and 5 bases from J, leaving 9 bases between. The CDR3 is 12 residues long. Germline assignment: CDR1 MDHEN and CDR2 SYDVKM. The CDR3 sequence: CASSDFRYGYTF. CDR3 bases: TGTGCCAGCAGTGACTTCCGGTATGGCTACACCTTC.

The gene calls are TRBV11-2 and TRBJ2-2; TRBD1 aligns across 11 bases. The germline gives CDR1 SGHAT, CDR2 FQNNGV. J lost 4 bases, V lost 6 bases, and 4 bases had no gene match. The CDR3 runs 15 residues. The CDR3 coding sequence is TGTGCCAGCAGTCCCGGGACAGGGGGCACCGGGGAGCTGTTTTTT. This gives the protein CASSPGTGGTGELFF.

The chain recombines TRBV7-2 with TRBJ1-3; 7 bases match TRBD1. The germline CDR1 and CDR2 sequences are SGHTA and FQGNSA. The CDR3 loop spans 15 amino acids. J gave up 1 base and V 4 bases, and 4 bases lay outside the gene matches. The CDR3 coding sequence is TGTGCCAGCAGCTCGGGACAGATTTCTGGAAACACCATATATTTT. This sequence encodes CASSSGQISGNTIYF.

CDR3 DNA: TGTGCCAGCAGCTTAGGGGCCCTGCTAGATACGCAGTATTTT. This gives the protein CASSLGALLDTQYF. V usage is TRBV11-1 and J usage is TRBJ2-3; no reliable D call. This CDR3 spans 14 amino acids. Germline lookup yields CDR1 SGHAT and CDR2 FQDESV (reference sequence). Trimming stripped 1 base from V and 5 bases from J, with 10 bases between.

CDR3 region: CASSLGAGKNTGELFF. The CDR3 DNA follows: TGTGCCAGCAGCTTGGGGGCGGGGAAGAACACCGGGGAGCTGTTTTTT. The chain is built from TRBV5-5 and TRBJ2-2; D is perhaps TRBD2 (6 bases). Germline V gives CDR1 SGHKS, CDR2 YYEKEE (reference sequence). V was clipped by 0 bases and J by 1 base, with 10 bases between them. The CDR3 has 16 amino acids.

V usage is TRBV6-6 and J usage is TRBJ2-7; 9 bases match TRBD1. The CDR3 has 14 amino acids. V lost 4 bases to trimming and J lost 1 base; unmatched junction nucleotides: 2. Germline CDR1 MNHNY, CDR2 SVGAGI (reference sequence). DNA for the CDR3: TGTGCCAGCAGTTCCGGGACAGGGTCCTACGAGCAGTACTTC. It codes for CASSSGTGSYEQYF.

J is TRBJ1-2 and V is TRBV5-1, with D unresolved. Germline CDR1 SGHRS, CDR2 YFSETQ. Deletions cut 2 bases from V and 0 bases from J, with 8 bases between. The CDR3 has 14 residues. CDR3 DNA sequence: TGCGCCAGCAGCTTCGGGTCAGCTAACTATGGCTACACCTTC. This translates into CASSFGSANYGYTF.

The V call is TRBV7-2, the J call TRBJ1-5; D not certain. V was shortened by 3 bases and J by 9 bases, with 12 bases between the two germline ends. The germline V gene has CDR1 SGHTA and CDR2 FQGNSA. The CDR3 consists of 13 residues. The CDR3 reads CASSLGLWGPQHF. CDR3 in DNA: TGTGCCAGCAGCTTGGGCCTGTGGGGGCCCCAGCATTTT.

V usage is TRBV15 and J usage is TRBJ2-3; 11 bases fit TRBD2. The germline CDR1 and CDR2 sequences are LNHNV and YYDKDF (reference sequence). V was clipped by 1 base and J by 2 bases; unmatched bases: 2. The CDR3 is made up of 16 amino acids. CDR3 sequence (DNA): TGTGCCACCAGCAGAGGACTAGCGGGATCCACAGATACGCAGTATTTT. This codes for CATSRGLAGSTDTQYF.

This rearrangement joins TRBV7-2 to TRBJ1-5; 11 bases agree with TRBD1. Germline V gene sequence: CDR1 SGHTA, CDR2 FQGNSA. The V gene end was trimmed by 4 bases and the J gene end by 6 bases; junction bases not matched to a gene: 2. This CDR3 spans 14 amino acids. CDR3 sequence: CASSWTGGFQPQHF. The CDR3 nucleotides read TGTGCCAGCAGCTGGACAGGGGGCTTTCAGCCCCAGCATTTT.

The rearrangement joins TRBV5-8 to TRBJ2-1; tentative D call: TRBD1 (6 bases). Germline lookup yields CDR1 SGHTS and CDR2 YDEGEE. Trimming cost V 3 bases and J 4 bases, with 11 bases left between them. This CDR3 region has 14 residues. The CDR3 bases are TGTGCCAGCAGCTCAAGAGACAGGTACAATGAGCAGTTCTTC. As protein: CASSSRDRYNEQFF.

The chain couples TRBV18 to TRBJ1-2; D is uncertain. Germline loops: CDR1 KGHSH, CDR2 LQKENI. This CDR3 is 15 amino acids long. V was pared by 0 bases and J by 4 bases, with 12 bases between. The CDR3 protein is CASSPPGSAPYGYTF. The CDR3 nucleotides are TGTGCCAGCTCACCACCGGGGTCTGCTCCCTATGGCTACACCTTC. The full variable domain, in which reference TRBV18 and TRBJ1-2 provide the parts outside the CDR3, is NAGVMQNPRHLVRRRGQEARLRCSPMKGHSHVYWYRQLPEEGLKFMVYLQKENIIDESGMPKERFSAEFPKEGPSILRIQQVVRGDSAAYFCASSPPGSAPYGYTFGSGTRLTVV.

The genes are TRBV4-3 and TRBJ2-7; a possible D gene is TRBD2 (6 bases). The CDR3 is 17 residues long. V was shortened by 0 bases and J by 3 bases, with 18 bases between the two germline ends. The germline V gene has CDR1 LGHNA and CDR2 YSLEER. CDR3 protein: CASSQDWSGGIYYEQYF. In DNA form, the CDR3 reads TGCGCCAGCAGCCAAGATTGGTCCGGAGGGATTTACTACGAGCAGTACTTC.

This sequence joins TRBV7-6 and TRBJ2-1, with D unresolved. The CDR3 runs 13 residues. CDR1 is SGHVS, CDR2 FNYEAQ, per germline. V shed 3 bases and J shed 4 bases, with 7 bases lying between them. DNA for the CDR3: TGTGCCAGCAGCTTTTACGAATACAATGAGCAGTTCTTC. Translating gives CASSFYEYNEQFF.

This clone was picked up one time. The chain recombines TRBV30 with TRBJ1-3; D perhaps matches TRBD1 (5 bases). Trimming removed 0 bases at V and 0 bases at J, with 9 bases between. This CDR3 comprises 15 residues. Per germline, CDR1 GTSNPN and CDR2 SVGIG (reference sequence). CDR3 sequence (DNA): TGTGCCTGGAGTGTATATGGGACCTCTGGAAACACCATATATTTT. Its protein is CAWSVYGTSGNTIYF. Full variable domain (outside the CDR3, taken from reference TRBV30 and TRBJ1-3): SQTIHQWPATLVQPVGSPLSLECTVEGTSNPNLYWYRQAAGRGLQLLFYSVGIGQISSEVPQNLSASRPQDRQFILSSKKLLLSDSGFYLCAWSVYGTSGNTIYFGEGSWLTVV.

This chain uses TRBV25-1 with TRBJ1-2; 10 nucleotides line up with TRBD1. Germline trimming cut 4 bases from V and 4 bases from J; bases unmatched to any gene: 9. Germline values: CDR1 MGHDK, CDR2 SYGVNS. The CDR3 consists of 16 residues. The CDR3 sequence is CASSAATTGGVYGYTF. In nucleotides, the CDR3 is TGTGCCAGCAGTGCAGCAACGACAGGGGGCGTCTATGGCTACACCTTC.

The CDR3 DNA is TGTGCCAGTAGTATAGTCGGTTTATCGGGACAGGGGATAACCGGGGAGCTGTTTTTT. Protein product: CASSIVGLSGQGITGELFF. This chain connects TRBV19 to TRBJ2-2; TRBD1 aligns across 10 bases. The CDR3 contains 19 residues. V lost 1 base and J lost 5; bases outside the gene matches: 13. The V gene's germline CDR1 is LNHDA and CDR2 SQIVND (reference sequence).

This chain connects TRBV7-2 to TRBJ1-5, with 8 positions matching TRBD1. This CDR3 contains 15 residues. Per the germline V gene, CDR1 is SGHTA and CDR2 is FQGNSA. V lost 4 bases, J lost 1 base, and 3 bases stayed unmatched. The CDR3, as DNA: TGTGCCAGCAGCTCACGGACAGGGAGCAATCAGCCCCAGCATTTT. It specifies CASSSRTGSNQPQHF.

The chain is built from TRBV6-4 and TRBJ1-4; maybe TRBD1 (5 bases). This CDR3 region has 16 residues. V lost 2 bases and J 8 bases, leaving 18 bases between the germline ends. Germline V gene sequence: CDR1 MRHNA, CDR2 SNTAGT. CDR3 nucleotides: TGTGCCAGCAGTGACCCGGATGTAGCGGAGGGGGAAAAACTGTTTTTT. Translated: CASSDPDVAEGEKLFF.

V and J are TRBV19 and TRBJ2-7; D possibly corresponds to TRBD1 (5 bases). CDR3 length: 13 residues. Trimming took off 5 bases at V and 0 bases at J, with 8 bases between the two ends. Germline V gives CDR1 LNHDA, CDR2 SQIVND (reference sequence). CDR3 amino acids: CASSPGYSYEQYF. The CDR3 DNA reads TGTGCCAGTAGTCCAGGGTACTCCTACGAGCAGTACTTC. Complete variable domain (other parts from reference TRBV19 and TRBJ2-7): DGGITQSPKYLFRKEGQNVTLSCEQNLNHDAMYWYRQDPGQGLRLIYYSQIVNDFQKGDIAEGYSVSREKKESFPLTVTSAQKNPTAFYLCASSPGYSYEQYFGPGTRLTVT.

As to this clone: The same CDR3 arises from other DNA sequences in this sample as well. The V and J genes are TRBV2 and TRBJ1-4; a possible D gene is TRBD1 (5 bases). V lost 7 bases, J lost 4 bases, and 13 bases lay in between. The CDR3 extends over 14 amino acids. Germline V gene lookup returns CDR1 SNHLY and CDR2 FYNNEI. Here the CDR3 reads CASTGSGVNEKLFF. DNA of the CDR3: TGTGCCAGCACAGGGTCGGGGGTTAATGAAAAACTGTTTTTT.

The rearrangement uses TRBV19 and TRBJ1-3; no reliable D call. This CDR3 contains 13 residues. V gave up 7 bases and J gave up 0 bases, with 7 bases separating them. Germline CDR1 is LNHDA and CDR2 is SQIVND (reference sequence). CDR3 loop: CASTENSGNTIYF. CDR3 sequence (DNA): TGTGCCAGTACCGAGAACTCTGGAAACACCATATATTTT.

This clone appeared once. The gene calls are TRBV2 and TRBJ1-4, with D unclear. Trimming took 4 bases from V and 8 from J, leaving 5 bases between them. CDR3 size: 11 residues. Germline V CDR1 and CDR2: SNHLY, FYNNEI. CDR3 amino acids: CASSGREKLFF. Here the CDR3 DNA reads TGTGCCAGCAGTGGCCGAGAAAAACTGTTTTTT. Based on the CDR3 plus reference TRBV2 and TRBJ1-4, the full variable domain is EPEVTQTPSHQVTQMGQEVILRCVPISNHLYFYWYRQILGQKVEFLVSFYNNEISEKSEIFDDQFSVERPDGSNFTLKIRSTKLEDSAMYFCASSGREKLFFGSGTQLSVL.

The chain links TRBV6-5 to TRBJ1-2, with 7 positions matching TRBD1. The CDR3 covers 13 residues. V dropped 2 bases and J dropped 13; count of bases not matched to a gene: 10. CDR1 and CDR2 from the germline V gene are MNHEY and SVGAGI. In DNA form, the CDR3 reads TGTGCCAGCAGTTACCTGAGAGGGGGCGCTTCCACCTTC. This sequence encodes CASSYLRGGASTF.

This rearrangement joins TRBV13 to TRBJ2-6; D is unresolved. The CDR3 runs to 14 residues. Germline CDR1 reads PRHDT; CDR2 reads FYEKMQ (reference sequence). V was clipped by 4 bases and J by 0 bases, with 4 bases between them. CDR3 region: CASSWSSGANVLTF. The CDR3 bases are TGTGCCAGCAGCTGGTCCTCTGGGGCCAACGTCCTGACTTTC.

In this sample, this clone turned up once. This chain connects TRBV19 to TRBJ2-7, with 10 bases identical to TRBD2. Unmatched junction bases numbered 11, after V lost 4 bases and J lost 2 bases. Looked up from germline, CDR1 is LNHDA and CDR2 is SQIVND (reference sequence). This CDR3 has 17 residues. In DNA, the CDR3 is TGTGCCAGTAGTAACCAACCGGGACTAGCGACCACCTACGAGCAGTACTTC. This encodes CASSNQPGLATTYEQYF.

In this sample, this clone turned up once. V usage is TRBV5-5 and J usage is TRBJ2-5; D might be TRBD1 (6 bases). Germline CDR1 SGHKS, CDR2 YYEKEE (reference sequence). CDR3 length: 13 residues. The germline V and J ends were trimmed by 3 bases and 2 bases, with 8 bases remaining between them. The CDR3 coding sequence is TGTGCCAGCAGCTCCGGACAGCAAGAGACCCAGTACTTC. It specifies CASSSGQQETQYF.

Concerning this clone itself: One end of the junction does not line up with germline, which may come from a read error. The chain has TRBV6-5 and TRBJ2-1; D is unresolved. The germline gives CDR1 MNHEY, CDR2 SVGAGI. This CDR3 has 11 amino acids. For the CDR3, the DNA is TGTGCCAGCAGTTACCCCAGAGGTCCGGTCTTC. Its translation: CASSYPRGPVF.

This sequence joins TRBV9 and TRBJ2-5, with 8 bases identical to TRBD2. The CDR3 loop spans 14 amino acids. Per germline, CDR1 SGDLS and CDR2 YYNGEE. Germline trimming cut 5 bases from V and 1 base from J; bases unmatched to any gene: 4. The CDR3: CASSTTSGQETQYF. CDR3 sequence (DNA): TGTGCCAGCAGTACCACTAGCGGCCAAGAGACCCAGTACTTC.